This T cell receptor (beta chain) emerged from a study of cytomegalovirus exposure and HLA in healthy donors. Study in general: Early release data held some 80 million unique TCRs from HLA-typed donors. Overall study findings and caveats: In an earlier analysis, productive rearrangement rates for most beta V segments clustered near 87% or 30%. Among the most significant clusters, several appeared linked to common viral pathogens in a later analysis.

Primers included in the PCR were 60 Vbeta and 13 Jbeta primers. Assay: immunoSEQ multiplex PCR; the TCRdb copy retains only in-frame clones and omits some. This sample has some 220,000 clones, with approximately 82% found just once. Notes on this clone: Its target is unknown.

This CDR3 region has 15 residues. Trimming took off 0 bases at V and 3 bases at J, with 12 bases between the two ends. Sequenced: PBMCs. The V gene is TRBV23-1, the J gene TRBJ2-7, with D possibly being TRBD1 (5 bases). TRBV23-1 is an ORF, and what it does is uncertain. The receptor was isolated from a woman between 40 and 50 years old in good health and CMV-seronegative. CDR3 protein: CASSQSGQGSYEQYF. CDR3 DNA sequence: TGCGCCAGCAGTCAATCAGGTCAGGGTAGCTACGAGCAGTACTTC.